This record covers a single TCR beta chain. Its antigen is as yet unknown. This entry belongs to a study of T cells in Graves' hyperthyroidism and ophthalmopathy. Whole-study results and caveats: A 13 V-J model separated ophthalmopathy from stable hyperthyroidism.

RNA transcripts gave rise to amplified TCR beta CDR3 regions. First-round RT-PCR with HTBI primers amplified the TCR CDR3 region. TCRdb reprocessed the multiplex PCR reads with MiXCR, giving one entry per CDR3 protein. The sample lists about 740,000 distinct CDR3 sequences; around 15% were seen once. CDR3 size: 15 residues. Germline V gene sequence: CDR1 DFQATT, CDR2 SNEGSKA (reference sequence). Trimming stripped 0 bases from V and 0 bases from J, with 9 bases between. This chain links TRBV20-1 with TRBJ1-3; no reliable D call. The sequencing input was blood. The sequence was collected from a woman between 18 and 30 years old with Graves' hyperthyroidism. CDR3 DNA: TGCAGTGCTAGAGAACGGGGTCTCTCTGGAAACACCATATATTTT. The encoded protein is CSARERGLSGNTIYF.